This passage covers 32 T cell receptor beta chains from one sample sequenced in a study of blood T cell repertoires in COVID-19. The method was immunoSEQ multiplex PCR; TCRdb's version includes in-frame clones alone and lacks a portion of them. The table includes about 200,000 clones, around 90% detected once. What was sequenced was peripheral blood. All receptors derive from a man aged 35 to 55 with acute or convalescent COVID-19.

This chain uses TRBV27 with TRBJ2-3; 7 nucleotides line up with TRBD1. J was trimmed by 6 bases and V by 0 bases; bases with no gene match: 9. Germline values: CDR1 MNHEY, CDR2 SMNVEV (reference sequence). This CDR3 contains 16 residues. CDR3 region: CASSLSNRGQHDTQYF. The CDR3 region has the DNA TGTGCCAGCAGTTTATCGAACAGGGGTCAACATGATACGCAGTATTTT.

The chain carries TRBV7-2 and TRBJ2-7; TRBD1 aligns across 7 bases. The ends lost 5 bases at V and 0 bases at J; junction bases unmatched: 4. Germline CDR1 and CDR2: SGHTA and FQGNSA. CDR3 length: 14 amino acids. CDR3 coding DNA: TGTGCCAGCAGCCAGGACAGGTCCTCCTACGAGCAGTACTTC. Amino acid sequence: CASSQDRSSYEQYF. The full variable domain, rest sourced from reference TRBV7-2 and TRBJ2-7, is GAGVSQSPSNKVTEKGKDVELRCDPISGHTALYWYRQSLGQGLEFLIYFQGNSAPDKSGLPSDRFSAERTGGSVSTLTIQRTQQEDSAVYLCASSQDRSSYEQYFGPGTRLTVT.

This sequence joins TRBV4-1 and TRBJ1-2; D gene uncertain. Germline CDR1 is MGHRA and CDR2 is YSYEKL. Between the trimmed V and J ends, which lost 0 bases and 2 bases, there was a span of 7 bases. The CDR3 runs 14 residues. The DNA for the CDR3 is TGCGCCAGCAGCCAAGATAGGAGAAACTATGGCTACACCTTC. It is translated as CASSQDRRNYGYTF.

V usage is TRBV2 and J usage is TRBJ2-7; 8 nucleotides match TRBD1. Germline lookup yields CDR1 SNHLY and CDR2 FYNNEI. The length of the CDR3 is 10 residues. J was trimmed by 12 bases and V by 10 bases; bases with no gene match: 8. The CDR3: CAILNRGLYF. The CDR3, as DNA: TGTGCCATCCTAAACAGGGGGTTGTACTTC.

The genes are TRBV28 and TRBJ1-2, with TRBD1 matching 7 bases. V was pared by 3 bases and J by 8 bases, with 12 bases of the junction left unmatched. Germline CDR1 MDHEN, CDR2 SYDVKM. The CDR3 extends over 15 amino acids. The CDR3: CASSFSDRATKGYTF. The DNA of the CDR3 is TGTGCCAGCAGTTTTAGCGACAGGGCAACGAAAGGCTACACCTTC.

This clone was observed a single time. The rearrangement uses TRBV27 and TRBJ2-3, with D possibly matching TRBD2 (5 bases). Germline V lookup: CDR1 MNHEY, CDR2 SMNVEV (reference sequence). The CDR3 totals 14 residues. V lost 4 bases and J lost 7, with 15 bases in between. The CDR3 DNA sequence: TGTGCCAGCAGTTCCGACCTGTCGGGGAATACGCAGTATTTT. This translates into CASSSDLSGNTQYF.

The V call is TRBV29-1, the J call TRBJ1-5; possible D gene TRBD1, 5 bases. Trimming stripped 6 bases from V and 2 bases from J, with 11 bases between. The germline V gene encodes CDR1 SQVTM and CDR2 ANQGSEA. The length of the CDR3 is 13 residues. The CDR3 region has the DNA TGCAGCGTGGGTGAAGGGGGCAATCAGCCCCAGCATTTT. Its translation is CSVGEGGNQPQHF.

V gene TRBV5-4 combines with J gene TRBJ1-1; 7 bases map to TRBD1. Germline lookup yields CDR1 SGHNT and CDR2 YYREEE (reference sequence). Trimming took 4 bases from V and 5 from J; bases not matched to a gene: 5. The CDR3 loop spans 13 amino acids. The CDR3 bases are TGTGCCAGCAGCCACGACAGGGAGACTGAAGCTTTCTTT. It encodes CASSHDRETEAFF.

This clone was seen a handful of times. This chain connects TRBV7-6 to TRBJ1-2; 7 bases map to TRBD1. J lost 2 bases, V lost 4 bases, and 7 bases had no gene match. Germline-derived CDR1 and CDR2 are SGHVS and FNYEAQ. This CDR3 has 15 residues. The CDR3 region has the DNA TGTGCCAGCAGCTCCCGTGCGGGACAGAACTATGGCTACACCTTC. Translating it yields CASSSRAGQNYGYTF.

V and J are TRBV27 and TRBJ1-3, with D possibly TRBD1 on 5 matching bases. V lost 1 base and J 2 bases, leaving 15 bases between the germline ends. Germline V CDR1 and CDR2: MNHEY, SMNVEV (reference sequence). The CDR3 contains 17 residues. CDR3 loop: CASSLFGGRVPGNTIYF. The DNA for the CDR3 is TGTGCCAGCAGTTTATTTGGGGGGAGGGTTCCTGGAAACACCATATATTTT.

The chain links TRBV28 to TRBJ1-4, with 8 bases lining up with TRBD1. Germline assignment: CDR1 MDHEN and CDR2 SYDVKM. This CDR3 spans 14 amino acids. J lost 8 bases, V lost 2 bases, and 4 bases had no gene match. The CDR3 reads CASSLRTGWEKLFF. The CDR3 nucleotides read TGTGCCAGCAGTTTAAGGACAGGGTGGGAAAAACTGTTTTTT.

This clone was observed a few times. The chain is built from TRBV5-4 and TRBJ1-6; D not resolved. The CDR3 has 12 residues. Germline CDR1 is SGHNT and CDR2 is YYREEE (reference sequence). Trimming removed 4 bases from V and 7 bases from J, with 6 bases in between. CDR3 nucleotides: TGTGCCAGCAGCCTTCTAAATTCACCCCTCCACTTT. It is translated as CASSLLNSPLHF.

The V gene is TRBV28, the J gene TRBJ1-1; 12 nucleotides line up with TRBD1. Germline V gene sequence: CDR1 MDHEN, CDR2 SYDVKM. Unmatched junction bases numbered 14, after V lost 5 bases and J lost 4 bases. This CDR3 is 18 amino acids long. In DNA, the CDR3 is TGTGCCAGCAGTACCACACCCGGGACAGGGGGCTTGGGCACTGAAGCTTTCTTT. Translation gives CASSTTPGTGGLGTEAFF.

The chain couples TRBV10-3 to TRBJ2-7, with D tentatively TRBD1 (5 bases). Trimming removed 4 bases from V and 2 bases from J, with 9 bases in between. Per the germline V gene, CDR1 is ENHRY and CDR2 is SYGVKD. This CDR3 is built from 13 residues. The chain's CDR3 is CAISGAGPYEQYF. CDR3 bases: TGTGCCATCAGTGGAGCAGGGCCCTACGAGCAGTACTTC.

The chain is built from TRBV6-2 or TRBV6-3 and TRBJ1-2; D not certain. There are 13 residues in the CDR3. V was cut by 2 bases and J by 2 bases, with 6 bases left in between. CDR1 and CDR2 (germline): MNHEY, SVGEGT. The CDR3 nucleotides read TGTGCCAGCAGTTACCAGAGGAACTATGGCTACACCTTC. Translated: CASSYQRNYGYTF.

This clone was observed once. This rearrangement joins TRBV6-1 to TRBJ1-1, with a tentative D call TRBD1 (5 bases). Germline lookup yields CDR1 MNHNS and CDR2 SASEGT. CDR3 length: 14 residues. V was clipped by 2 bases and J by 4 bases, with 11 bases between them. CDR3 sequence reads: CASSETGEGTEAFF. CDR3 DNA: TGTGCCAGCAGTGAAACGGGGGAAGGCACTGAAGCTTTCTTT.

The chain carries TRBV7-2 and TRBJ2-6, with 10 positions matching TRBD1. V was clipped by 5 bases and J by 0 bases; unmatched bases: 4. The CDR3 consists of 17 residues. Germline-derived CDR1 and CDR2 are SGHTA and FQGNSA. Here the CDR3 reads CASSGGTGVSGANVLTF. CDR3 coding DNA: TGTGCCAGCAGCGGTGGGACAGGGGTCTCTGGGGCCAACGTCCTGACTTTC.

This clone was counted between two and nine times. The V call is TRBV25-1, the J call TRBJ1-2, with D possibly TRBD1 on 6 matching bases. Germline CDR1 MGHDK, CDR2 SYGVNS. V was clipped by 3 bases and J by 4 bases, with 12 bases between them. The length of the CDR3 is 14 residues. CDR3 DNA: TGTGCCAGCAGTGATACAGGGACCGCCTATGGCTACACCTTC. Translation gives CASSDTGTAYGYTF.

This sequence joins TRBV27 and TRBJ1-1; no firm D call. The germline gives CDR1 MNHEY, CDR2 SMNVEV (reference sequence). Trimming took off 5 bases at V and 0 bases at J, with 10 bases between the two ends. This CDR3 is 14 amino acids long. The CDR3 DNA follows: TGTGCCAGCAGTGGCCTAGATCTGAACACTGAAGCTTTCTTT. Translated, it gives CASSGLDLNTEAFF.

J is TRBJ1-3 and V is TRBV28, with TRBD1 as a possible D gene (5 bases). Germline-derived CDR1 and CDR2 are MDHEN and SYDVKM. V dropped 3 bases and J dropped 8 bases, with 14 bases sitting between them. This CDR3 is 14 amino acids long. CDR3 sequence: CASSFSTVGHTIYF. The DNA of the CDR3 is TGTGCCAGCAGTTTTTCGACAGTGGGGCACACCATATATTTT.

The chain has TRBV5-1 and TRBJ1-1; D is uncertain. The germline V gene encodes CDR1 SGHRS and CDR2 YFSETQ. The germline V and J ends were trimmed by 3 bases and 0 bases, with 9 bases remaining between them. This CDR3 region has 14 residues. CDR3 nucleotide sequence: TGCGCCAGCAGCTCAACAGCCATGAACACTGAAGCTTTCTTT. It specifies CASSSTAMNTEAFF.

The sample holds one count of this clone. The chain combines TRBV7-8 with TRBJ2-1, with 9 bases that match TRBD1. The length of the CDR3 is 16 residues. CDR1 is SGHVS and CDR2 is FQNEAQ in the germline V gene. V was pared by 6 bases and J by 6 bases, with 12 bases of the junction left unmatched. This chain's CDR3 is CASRSNRGLEGNEQFF. CDR3 sequence (DNA): TGTGCCAGCAGGTCCAACAGGGGGCTAGAAGGCAATGAGCAGTTCTTC.

The chain employs TRBV7-2 and TRBJ1-5; D ambiguous. Germline V gives CDR1 SGHTA, CDR2 FQGNSA. The CDR3 consists of 15 residues. Trimming took off 8 bases at V and 12 bases at J, with 26 bases between the two ends. The CDR3 nucleotides read TGTGCCAGCTCTAGTCGCGGGATAGGTCTTCGAGGCCAGCATTTT. Its protein product is CASSSRGIGLRGQHF.

The chain couples TRBV10-2 to TRBJ1-1, with D possibly being TRBD1 (5 bases). CDR1 WSHSY and CDR2 SAAADI come from the germline V gene. Between the trimmed V and J ends, which lost 4 bases and 5 bases, there was a span of 14 bases. This CDR3 has 14 amino acids. CDR3: CASSAGGGWTEAFF. CDR3 nucleotide sequence: TGCGCCAGCAGTGCGGGGGGAGGTTGGACTGAAGCTTTCTTT.

V usage is TRBV30 and J usage is TRBJ2-7; 8 bases agree with TRBD2. V shed 2 bases, J shed 2 bases, and the junction held 2 bases outside the gene matches. The CDR3 extends over 13 amino acids. CDR1 is GTSNPN, CDR2 SVGIG, per germline (reference sequence). As DNA, the CDR3 is TGTGCCTGGAGTAGCGGGGGCCCCTACGAGCAGTACTTC. This sequence encodes CAWSSGGPYEQYF.

The genes are TRBV6-5 and TRBJ1-2; D ambiguous. The CDR3 loop spans 16 amino acids. V dropped 4 bases and J dropped 4 bases, with 19 bases sitting between them. CDR1 MNHEY and CDR2 SVGAGI come from the germline V gene. The CDR3 sequence is CASSSLGRPGIYGYTF. As DNA, the CDR3 is TGTGCCAGCAGTTCCCTGGGGAGGCCGGGGATCTATGGCTACACCTTC.

The chain has TRBV6-4 and TRBJ1-6; D is unclear. The CDR3 sequence is 15 residues long. Trimming removed 6 bases at V and 7 bases at J, with 16 bases between. The V gene's germline CDR1 is MRHNA and CDR2 SNTAGT. CDR3 in amino acids: CASRRSRETNSPLHF. DNA for the CDR3: TGTGCCAGCAGAAGATCTCGCGAAACGAATTCACCCCTCCACTTT.

The genes are TRBV19 and TRBJ1-1; TRBD1 is a possible D gene (5 bases). The CDR3 spans 12 residues. Germline assignment: CDR1 LNHDA and CDR2 SQIVND (reference sequence). Trimming shortened V by 7 bases and J by 7 bases, and 13 bases separated the two germline ends. In DNA form, the CDR3 reads TGTGCCAGTACAATTGGGGGGAGTGAAGCTTTCTTT. It translates to CASTIGGSEAFF.

V is TRBV18 and J is TRBJ1-2; TRBD1 matches 7 bases. Germline loops: CDR1 KGHSH, CDR2 LQKENI. This CDR3 contains 12 residues. V was pared by 6 bases and J by 6 bases, with 4 bases of the junction left unmatched. The CDR3 sequence is CASSPDRNGYTF. The CDR3 DNA follows: TGTGCCAGCTCCCCGGACAGGAATGGCTACACCTTC. Full variable domain (rest looked up from reference TRBV18 and TRBJ1-2): NAGVMQNPRHLVRRRGQEARLRCSPMKGHSHVYWYRQLPEEGLKFMVYLQKENIIDESGMPKERFSAEFPKEGPSILRIQQVVRGDSAAYFCASSPDRNGYTFGSGTRLTVV.

The sample holds one count of this clone. The gene calls are TRBV7-2 and TRBJ2-5; 8 positions match TRBD2. The CDR3 length is 14 residues. Trimming at V came to 5 bases and at J to 2 bases, leaving 4 bases not matched to a gene. The germline V gene encodes CDR1 SGHTA and CDR2 FQGNSA. The CDR3 loop is CASSTSSGQETQYF. For the CDR3, the DNA is TGTGCCAGCAGCACGTCTAGCGGGCAAGAGACCCAGTACTTC. Looking up the rest from reference TRBV7-2 and TRBJ2-5 gives the full variable domain: GAGVSQSPSNKVTEKGKDVELRCDPISGHTALYWYRQSLGQGLEFLIYFQGNSAPDKSGLPSDRFSAERTGGSVSTLTIQRTQQEDSAVYLCASSTSSGQETQYFGPGTRLLVL.

CDR3 loop: CASSIRQGPGNEQFF. Here the CDR3 DNA reads TGTGCCAGCAGCATTCGACAGGGGCCGGGCAATGAGCAGTTCTTC. The V and J genes are TRBV7-2 and TRBJ2-1, with 8 nucleotides matching TRBD1. Germline CDR1 and CDR2: SGHTA and FQGNSA. J was trimmed by 6 bases and V by 5 bases; bases with no gene match: 9. This CDR3 contains 15 residues.

This sequence joins TRBV7-2 and TRBJ1-4; the match to TRBD1 covers 11 bases. This CDR3 is built from 14 residues. Trimming took 4 bases from V and 7 from J; bases not matched to a gene: 2. Looked up from germline, CDR1 is SGHTA and CDR2 is FQGNSA. The CDR3, as DNA: TGTGCCAGCAGCTGGGACAGGGGGGGTGAAAAACTGTTTTTT. Its protein product is CASSWDRGGEKLFF.